The subject of this entry is one TCR beta chain. Its antigen is still unknown. The entry originates in a study of OX40 agonist ivuxolimab in advanced cancers. Looking at the study overall: With ivuxolimab, an agonistic anti-OX40 (CD134) antibody, patients were treated. Partial responses were seen in three patients, one with hepatocellular carcinoma and two with cutaneous melanoma.

The CDR3 consists of 15 residues. With V trimmed by 3 bases and J by 8 bases, 7 bases remained unmatched. Looked up from germline, CDR1 is MNHNY and CDR2 is SVGAGI (reference sequence). Whole-study findings and limits: Researchers did not establish what antigens the expanded peripheral T cells target. Dose levels from 0.1 to 3.0 mg/kg saw CD4+ and CD8+ blood T cells expand clonally by week 6.

Using immunoSEQ multiplex PCR, the repertoire was profiled, and TCRdb retains in-frame clones only, with some absent. The profile covers 15,000 to 20,000 clones, with about two thirds appearing a single time and nearly 25% taken by the ten largest. Sequencing was performed on CD4+ or CD8+ T cells sorted from blood, taken in a trial of the OX40 agonist ivuxolimab. The chain has TRBV6-6 and TRBJ1-6, with 7 bases fitting TRBD1. The sequence came from an adult with an advanced solid tumor such as melanoma, head and neck, liver or kidney cancer. The CDR3 DNA is TGTGCCAGCAGTTATGTCAGGGACAGCCATTCACCCCTCCACTTT. Translated: CASSYVRDSHSPLHF.